This T cell receptor beta chain was recovered during a study of immune evolution from preneoplasia to lung adenocarcinoma. Some clones are missing from TCRdb's copy, which holds only in-frame ones; the method was immunoSEQ multiplex PCR. The table lists 15,000 to 20,000 clones, about 86% of them singletons. Resections took place in Japan or China from about 2014 to 2018. CDR1 SGHTA and CDR2 FQGNSA come from the germline V gene. Trimming removed 5 bases at V and 5 bases at J, with 22 bases between. This CDR3 is 17 amino acids long. The genes are TRBV7-2 and TRBJ1-5, with D possibly matching TRBD1 (5 bases). The receptor's source is a person aged 70 to 79 with invasive lung adenocarcinoma. Sequences were obtained from FFPE invasive lung adenocarcinoma tissue. This CDR3 reads CASSHPWGTGGHQPQHF. The CDR3 bases are TGTGCCAGCAGCCACCCTTGGGGGACGGGGGGTCATCAGCCCCAGCATTTT. Full variable domain (missing parts from reference TRBV7-2 and TRBJ1-5): GAGVSQSPSNKVTEKGKDVELRCDPISGHTALYWYRQSLGQGLEFLIYFQGNSAPDKSGLPSDRFSAERTGGSVSTLTIQRTQQEDSAVYLCASSHPWGTGGHQPQHFGDGTRLSIL.